The present entry profiles one TCR beta chain with its context. Per germline, CDR1 LGHNA and CDR2 YNFKEQ. This CDR3 spans 16 amino acids. After removal of 1 base from V and 9 bases from J, the junction contained 11 bases not matched to a gene. This record comes from a study of cytomegalovirus exposure and HLA in healthy donors. Background on the study: The 100 to 150 validation repertoires, a later analysis reported, used the same platform as the roughly 730 repertoires from the first cohort.

Data came from immunoSEQ multiplex PCR; TCRdb stores just in-frame clones and leaves some out. Of 150,000 to 200,000 clones detected, roughly 86% appear once; the ten largest clones hold 6% to 8.5%. The specimen sequenced was PBMCs. V and J are TRBV4-2 and TRBJ2-7; 11 bases are a match to TRBD2. The receptor was derived from a man aged 25 to 40 in good health and CMV-seropositive. This chain's CDR3 is CASSQVGTSGLVGQYF. The CDR3 DNA sequence: TGTGCCAGCAGCCAAGTAGGGACTAGCGGCCTAGTCGGGCAGTACTTC.